Described below is a single T cell receptor beta chain sequence and its context. Its specificity is unknown. Clones were sequenced by immunoSEQ multiplex PCR, and TCRdb holds only the in-frame ones, with some missing. This table holds about 47,000 clones, around 70% found once. This CDR3 region has 15 residues. Looked up from germline, CDR1 is LNHDA and CDR2 is SQIVND (reference sequence). Trimming shortened V by 5 bases and J by 2 bases, and 15 bases separated the two germline ends. Having been cultured for roughly 11 days, the cells underwent CD4+ T cell isolation. Each participant was administered two doses of either the BNT162b2 or the mRNA-1273 vaccine. Half-medium changes using IL-2 medium occurred on days 3 and 7. This entry comes from a study of vaccination effects on CD4 cells after COVID-19. In the study overall: ViraFEST assay sequencing came after antigen-specific CD4+ T cells were expanded with viral peptide pools.

The source was CD4+ T cells from PBMCs cultured without peptide, collected after COVID-19 vaccination. V gene TRBV19 combines with J gene TRBJ1-2; D may be TRBD1 (6 bases). The sequence derives from a human donor who received a COVID-19 vaccine. CDR3 amino acids: CASSPQTGTNYGYTF. CDR3 coding DNA: TGTGCCAGTAGTCCGCAGACAGGCACCAACTATGGCTACACCTTC.